The clone carrying this T cell receptor (beta chain) has a count of ten or more. Its matching antigen is unknown. This CDR3 has 16 residues. Germline lookup yields CDR1 SGHNT and CDR2 YYREEE (reference sequence). J gave up 2 bases and V 2 bases, and 7 bases lay outside the gene matches. These data originate in a study of CD8+CD57+ T cells in acquired aplastic anemia. Study-wide results and limits: Patients and controls had in common approximately 29 CD8+ CDR3 sequences. CD8+ Simpson's diversity in patients was not significantly different from that in controls.

TCR beta VDJ combinations and CDR3 sequences were profiled from genomic DNA. TCRdb recomputed calls from the reads with MiXCR, one row per CDR3 protein. The data show approximately 200,000 distinct CDR3 sequences, with roughly half seen just once and more than 15% held by the top ten. The J gene is TRBJ2-3, the V gene TRBV5-4; 8 positions agree with TRBD1. This sequence originates from a human donor in good health, serving as a control. The sequencing input was sorted CD4+, CD8+, or CD8+CD57+ T cells (not recorded which) from PBMCs. CDR3 DNA sequence: TGTGCCAGCAGCTTCGATGGACAGGGCTCCACAGATACGCAGTATTTT. Protein product: CASSFDGQGSTDTQYF.